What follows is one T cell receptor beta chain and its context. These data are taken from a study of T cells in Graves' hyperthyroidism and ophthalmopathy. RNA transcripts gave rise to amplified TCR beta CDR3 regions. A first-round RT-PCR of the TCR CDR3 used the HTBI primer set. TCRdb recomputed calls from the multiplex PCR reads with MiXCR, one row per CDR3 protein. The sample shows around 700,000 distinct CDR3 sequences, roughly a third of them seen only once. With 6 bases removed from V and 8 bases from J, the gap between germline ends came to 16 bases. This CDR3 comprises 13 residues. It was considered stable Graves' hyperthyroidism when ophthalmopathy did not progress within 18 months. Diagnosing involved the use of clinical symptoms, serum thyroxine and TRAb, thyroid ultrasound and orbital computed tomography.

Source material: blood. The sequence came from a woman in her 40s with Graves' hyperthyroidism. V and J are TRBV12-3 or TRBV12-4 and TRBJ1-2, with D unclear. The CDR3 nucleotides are TGTGCCAGCAGCCAGGACGGCACTATGGGCTACACCTTC. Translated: CASSQDGTMGYTF.